This is a list of T cell receptor beta chains from one sample in a study of cytomegalovirus exposure and HLA in healthy donors. The table came from immunoSEQ multiplex PCR; TCRdb's copy has only in-frame clones and leaves some out. The sample holds 82,000 or so clones, 85% to 95% seen once. Material for sequencing was PBMCs. The receptors stem from a man aged 18 to 30 in good health and CMV-seronegative. Each CDR3 is given with its conserved first and last residue. The D gene is left open where the match is weak. Only some rows state a clone size, as once, few, many or a class for expanded clones.

abundance	v_gene	d_gene	j_gene	CDR3aa	CDR3nt
NA	TRBV19	TRBD1	TRBJ1-2	CASSDSDRAYGYTF	TGTGCCAGTAGCGACTCGGACAGGGCCTATGGCTACACCTTC
NA	TRBV4-1	NA	TRBJ1-4	CASSPQALDEKLFF	TGCGCCAGCAGCCCCCAGGCGTTGGATGAAAAACTGTTTTTT
NA	TRBV5-1	NA	TRBJ2-5	CASRDTHNQETQYF	TGCGCCAGCCGGGACACACACAACCAAGAGACCCAGTACTTC
NA	TRBV30	NA	TRBJ1-1	CAWTPGGGFSTEAFF	TGTGCCTGGACTCCCGGAGGTGGATTCAGCACTGAAGCTTTCTTT
NA	TRBV10-3	NA	TRBJ2-1	CATAGWNNEQFF	TGTGCCACCGCGGGATGGAACAATGAGCAGTTCTTC
NA	TRBV27	TRBD1	TRBJ1-5	CASSLWGQGTPHQPQHF	TGTGCCAGCAGTTTATGGGGACAGGGGACCCCTCATCAGCCCCAGCATTTT
NA	TRBV6-1	NA	TRBJ1-1	CASSNPPGASAQAFF	TGTGCCAGCAGTAACCCTCCAGGGGCGTCCGCTCAAGCTTTCTTT
NA	TRBV10-3	TRBD2	TRBJ2-1	CAISRELAGGNEQFF	TGTGCCATCAGTAGGGAACTAGCGGGAGGTAATGAGCAGTTCTTC
NA	TRBV7-9	NA	TRBJ2-1	CASSLTGSGTYNEQFF	TGTGCCAGTAGCTTAACTGGCTCAGGTACCTACAATGAGCAGTTCTTC
once	TRBV5-4	NA	TRBJ1-1	CASSFPSDTEAFF	TGTGCCAGCAGCTTTCCGTCAGACACTGAAGCTTTCTTT
NA	TRBV5-4	NA	TRBJ1-4	CASSPRGGVEKLFF	TGTGCCAGCAGCCCACGGGGGGGAGTTGAAAAACTGTTTTTT
NA	TRBV6-5	TRBD1	TRBJ1-5	CASSYWDRDQPQHF	TGTGCCAGCAGTTACTGGGACAGGGACCAGCCCCAGCATTTT
NA	TRBV29-1	TRBD1	TRBJ1-1	CSADRGLGTEAFF	TGCAGCGCAGACAGGGGGCTCGGCACTGAAGCTTTCTTT
NA	TRBV6-5	TRBD2	TRBJ2-5	CASSYRGGAETQYF	TGTGCCAGCAGTTACCGGGGGGGGGCAGAGACCCAGTACTTC
once	TRBV6-1	TRBD1	TRBJ1-2	CASCVGTGNGYTF	TGTGCCAGCTGCGTCGGGACAGGGAATGGCTACACCTTC
NA	TRBV4-3	TRBD2	TRBJ2-1	CASSSLAVSSYNEQFF	TGCGCCAGCAGCTCACTAGCGGTAAGCTCCTACAATGAGCAGTTCTTC
NA	TRBV4-2	NA	TRBJ2-7	CASSQESTRLAREQYF	TGTGCCAGCAGCCAAGAGAGTACTCGGCTAGCGAGGGAGCAGTACTTC
NA	TRBV7-9	NA	TRBJ2-1	CASSITQGYNEQFF	TGTGCCAGCAGCATAACACAGGGCTACAATGAGCAGTTCTTC
NA	TRBV18	NA	TRBJ2-7	CASSPAFDEQYF	TGTGCCAGCTCACCAGCGTTCGACGAGCAGTACTTC
NA	TRBV6-4	TRBD2	TRBJ2-3	CASRASGTSGTDTQYF	TGTGCCAGCAGGGCATCCGGGACTAGCGGGACAGATACGCAGTATTTT
NA	TRBV9	NA	TRBJ2-7	CASTQGRESYEQYF	TGTGCCAGCACCCAGGGGCGGGAGAGTTACGAGCAGTACTTC
NA	TRBV30	TRBD2	TRBJ2-1	CAWTSGFNEQFF	TGTGCCTGGACTAGCGGCTTCAATGAGCAGTTCTTC